Listed below are T cell receptor beta chains from one sample, sequenced in a study of T cells in Graves' hyperthyroidism and ophthalmopathy. TCRdb reprocessed the multiplex PCR reads via MiXCR and lists one record per CDR3 protein. The sample holds roughly 630,000 distinct CDR3 sequences; 15% to 19% are singletons and the top ten take roughly 7.3%. Sequencing was done on a sample of blood. The receptors were gathered from a woman aged 25 to 39 with Graves' hyperthyroidism. Each CDR3 is given with its conserved first and last residue. Each record gives: J gene, clone size, D gene, V gene, CDR3 protein, CDR3 DNA. A D gene is named only where the DNA matches it firmly. Clone sizes are given selectively: once, few, many, or a class where the clone is expanded.

>TRBJ2-3|-|-|TRBV11-2
CASRGTADTQYF
TGTGCCAGTAGAGGGACCGCCGATACGCAGTATTTT
>TRBJ2-7|few|TRBD1|TRBV4-3
CASSQGTGKTYEQYF
TGCGCCAGCAGCCAGGGGACAGGGAAAACCTACGAGCAGTACTTC
>TRBJ2-3|-|-|TRBV7-2
CASSLTDDNTQYF
TGTGCCAGCAGCTTAACAGACGATAATACGCAGTATTTT
>TRBJ1-4|few|TRBD1|TRBV20-1
CSARARTGGYEKLFF
TGCAGTGCTAGAGCCCGGACAGGGGGATATGAAAAACTGTTTTTT
>TRBJ1-1|many|-|TRBV7-9
CASSLVVGGNTEAFF
TGTGCCAGCAGCTTAGTGGTCGGTGGGAACACTGAAGCTTTCTTT
>TRBJ2-7|many|-|TRBV5-1
CASSSLKTGYEQYF
TGCGCCAGCAGCTCACTGAAGACTGGCTACGAGCAGTACTTC
>TRBJ2-5|-|TRBD2|TRBV20-1
CSASRLAGAGETQYF
TGCAGTGCTAGTAGACTAGCGGGAGCCGGGGAGACCCAGTACTTC
>TRBJ2-7|many|-|TRBV12-3/TRBV12-4
CASSLPGGVYEQYF
TGTGCCAGCAGTTTGCCTGGCGGGGTCTACGAGCAGTACTTC
>TRBJ2-6|many|TRBD1|TRBV2
CASTSDRVGVGANVLTF
TGTGCCAGCACGAGTGACAGGGTTGGAGTAGGGGCCAACGTCCTGACTTTC
>TRBJ2-1|many|-|TRBV10-3
CAISVSGEGYNEQFF
TGTGCCATCAGTGTCTCGGGCGAAGGCTACAATGAGCAGTTCTTC
>TRBJ2-5|few|-|TRBV7-8
CASSHVLIWRKVRGGRETQYF
TGTGCCAGCAGCCATGTTCTCATTTGGAGGAAGGTCCGAGGGGGGAGAGAGACCCAGTACTTC
>TRBJ1-5|-|TRBD1|TRBV7-9
CASSVHYAGTGRGQPQHF
TGTGCCAGCAGCGTACATTACGCCGGGACAGGGAGAGGTCAGCCCCAGCATTTT
>TRBJ2-1|-|TRBD2|TRBV20-1
CSARDYNGPGLAGLNEQFF
TGCAGTGCTAGAGACTATAACGGACCGGGACTAGCGGGATTAAATGAGCAGTTCTTC
>TRBJ2-1|few|-|TRBV10-3
CAISEGQSYNEQFF
TGTGCCATCAGTGAGGGGCAGTCCTACAATGAGCAGTTCTTC
>TRBJ2-7|many|TRBD2|TRBV7-9
CASSFSGRDEQYF
TGTGCCAGCAGCTTTTCCGGGAGGGACGAGCAGTACTTC
>TRBJ2-3|-|-|TRBV10-1
CASSDPAGDTQYF
TGCGCCAGCAGTGACCCGGCGGGAGATACGCAGTATTTT
>TRBJ2-1|-|-|TRBV4-3
CASSRWTGRGFYNEQFF
TGCGCCAGCAGCCGCTGGACAGGGAGGGGGTTCTACAATGAGCAGTTCTTC
>TRBJ2-7|many|TRBD1|TRBV7-3
CASSPTGDSRAYEQYF
TGTGCCAGCAGCCCCACTGGGGACAGCAGAGCCTACGAGCAGTACTTC
>TRBJ2-7|many|-|TRBV5-6
CASSHSWDYEQYF
TGTGCCAGCAGCCATTCCTGGGATTACGAGCAGTACTTC
>TRBJ1-6|-|TRBD1|TRBV4-1
CASSQAYRTGSNSPLHF
TGCGCCAGCAGCCAAGCCTACCGGACAGGGAGTAATTCACCCCTCCACTTT
>TRBJ1-6|-|-|TRBV30
CAWKPLLRSPLHF
TGTGCCTGGAAGCCGCTCCTGCGTTCACCCCTCCACTTT
>TRBJ1-5|many|-|TRBV6-1
CASREVGSNQPQHF
TGTGCCAGCAGGGAAGTAGGTAGCAATCAGCCCCAGCATTTT
>TRBJ1-2|-|TRBD1|TRBV6-1
CASRVDREGVSSGYGYTF
TGTGCCAGCAGGGTCGACAGGGAGGGTGTCAGTTCGGGCTATGGCTACACCTTC
>TRBJ2-7|many|-|TRBV7-9
CASSFSGYEQYF
TGTGCCAGCAGTTTTTCGGGCTACGAGCAGTACTTC
>TRBJ2-7|many|TRBD2|TRBV7-2
CASSLGLAGVTQYF
TGTGCCAGCAGCTTAGGGCTAGCGGGAGTTACGCAGTACTTC
>TRBJ1-5|many|TRBD1|TRBV6-4
CASSDSGGSQPQHF
TGTGCCAGCAGTGACTCAGGGGGCAGTCAGCCCCAGCATTTT
>TRBJ2-7|many|-|TRBV6-1
CASARKYEQYF
TGTGCAAGCGCACGGAAATACGAGCAGTACTTC
>TRBJ2-5|many|-|TRBV18
CASSPAGARETQYF
TGTGCCAGCTCACCAGCGGGGGCGCGAGAGACCCAGTACTTC
>TRBJ2-6|few|-|TRBV11-2
CASSRIQGFSNVLTF
TGTGCCAGCAGCCGAATACAGGGATTCTCAAACGTCCTGACTTTC
>TRBJ1-2|many|TRBD1|TRBV7-9
CASSSEQGANYGYTF
TGTGCCAGCAGCTCGGAACAGGGGGCGAACTATGGCTACACCTTC
>TRBJ2-7|-|TRBD1|TRBV7-6
CASSATGGFEQYF
TGTGCCAGCAGCGCAACAGGGGGCTTCGAGCAGTACTTC